The TCR beta chain under discussion was sequenced for a study of beta chain features in type 1 diabetes. Study details: Examination covered roughly 100,000,000 sorted cells spanning all samples. Study outcomes and limitations: The study found fewer insertions and more deletions at VDJ junctions in type 1 diabetes patients. Type 1 diabetes patients had TCRB CDR3s that were shorter (moderately but significantly so) in all four CD4+ subsets.

This clone was seen a handful of times. Antigen unknown. TCRB transcripts that were expressed got sequenced, as all of the isolated RNA had been reverse transcribed. Sequenced by immunoSEQ multiplex PCR; TCRdb stores in-frame clones only, minus some. Of around 140,000 clones in the sample, 9.7% were seen once. This receptor was identified in a middle-aged woman in good health. The specimen was central memory CD4+ T cells from blood.

CDR3: CASSLVSGARGEQYF. The CDR3, as DNA: TGTGCCAGCAGCTTGGTTTCTGGGGCACGCGGCGAGCAGTACTTC. This rearrangement joins TRBV5-4 to TRBJ2-7; perhaps TRBD1 as D (5 bases). V lost 0 bases to trimming and J lost 6 bases, with 16 bases between them. The CDR3 has 15 residues. From germline, CDR1 is SGHNT and CDR2 YYREEE (reference sequence). Supplemented by reference TRBV5-4 and TRBJ2-7, the full variable domain reads ETGVTQSPTHLIKTRGQQVTLRCSSQSGHNTVSWYQQALGQGPQFIFQYYREEENGRGNFPPRFSGLQFPNYSSELNVNALELDDSALYLCASSLVSGARGEQYFGPGTRLTVT.